This T cell receptor (beta chain) is drawn from a study of blood T cells in healthy people across ages (dated by TCRdb to between 2014 and 2017). Regarding the research as a whole: In model experiments, template switching captured roughly one uniquely barcoded TCR beta cDNA molecule for every two T cells. Age-related changes in TCR beta repertoire diversity were measured in the study by deep sequencing normalized with unique cDNA molecular identifiers. The donors were divided into four age groups: young (average about 15 years), middle-aged (about 39), aged (62) and long-lived (nearly 85). Donors of different ages were randomly distributed across sequencing lanes to avoid experimental bias. For two donors (one aged 18 to 29 and one aged 80 or older), the study analyzed two additional independent replicas of 1 million unique cDNA reads from the same blood draw. Findings and caveats that apply to the study as a whole: Because the CMV infection status of the donors was unknown, age-related changes in expanded clonotypes may potentially have been confounded. Compared with the aged group, the long-lived group had more naive CD4+ T cells, fewer expanded clones and increased TCR diversity, suggesting age selection. Total diversity estimates from one million sequenced T cells were considered lower bounds and underestimates. There was a strong correlation between observed TCR beta diversity and the percentage of naive T cells measured by flow cytometry. As age increased, observed TCR beta diversity per million T cells dropped in a roughly linear way, and a significant reduction was already evident by age approximately 40. Because profiling used bulk unsorted PBMCs, naive and antigen-experienced compartments could not be compared conclusively.

From cysteine to phenylalanine, the CDR3 is 14 amino acids long. The DNA shown is the 42-base CDR3, in frame from base 1. The germline V gene yields SQVTM for CDR1 and ANQGSEA for CDR2. The junction shows trimming of 8 bases on V and 1 base on J, plus 17 bases between the germline ends. Worth noting for this clonotype: Its antigen is not yet known. The record has no base qualities; no much larger clone is one base away.

Donors were a few dozen systemically healthy Caucasian individuals from Russia aged about 6 to 100 years. Each donor gave approximately 9.3 milliliters of peripheral blood, collected into EDTA-treated Vacutainer tubes. Ficoll-Paque density-gradient centrifugation was used to isolate PBMCs, with at least 7 million per sample. Trizol reagent was used to extract total RNA from the PBMCs, yielding at least 6 micrograms per sample. For every donor, flow cytometry on a PBMC aliquot measured the percentage of naive CD45RAhigh/CD27high T cells. Libraries were built with 5' RACE. Sequencing was carried out with an Illumina HiSeq 2500. A second 7 to 11 cycle PCR used a sample-barcoded 5' primer and a J-beta primer mix. Each TCR beta cDNA molecule received a unique molecular identifier from a template-switch 5' adaptor carrying 12 random nucleotides. Each sample yielded at least 2.5 million CDR3-containing paired-end reads. First-strand cDNA synthesis was performed from all RNA using the Mint cDNA synthesis kit, with priming by a TRBC-specific oligonucleotide. Following uracil-DNA glycosylase treatment, all cDNA underwent a first 18-cycle PCR with the universal primers M1SS and BC2_uni_R. As for how the authors treated the data: Each sample was normalized by randomly selecting 1 million high-quality reads, each carrying a distinct molecular identifier. Reads sharing molecular identifiers were discarded rather than binned into consensus sequences. CDR3 identification, clonotype clustering and error correction used MiTCR with a Q25 quality threshold and the strictest error-elimination algorithm. A nonparametric unseen species model with Euler transformation was used to estimate lower-bound total TCR beta diversity. TCRdb trimmed the raw reads at Q25, called clones with MiXCR and kept productive beta chains. When rows share a CDR3 protein, they turn into one entry using the most common DNA and genes. The V and J calls follow TCRdb's processing rather than the paper's. A total of 500,000 to 600,000 distinct CDR3 sequences appear in this sample, roughly 29% of them only once. The top ten clones comprise approximately 18% of the sample.

This receptor was identified in an older woman in good health. The chain is made from TRBV29-1 and TRBJ1-1; TRBD1 is a possible D gene, resting on 5 matching bases. Input material: blood. The base sequence is TGCAGCTCCACCCGCGGACACGAGAACACTGAAGCTTTCTTT. Its protein product is CSSTRGHENTEAFF.